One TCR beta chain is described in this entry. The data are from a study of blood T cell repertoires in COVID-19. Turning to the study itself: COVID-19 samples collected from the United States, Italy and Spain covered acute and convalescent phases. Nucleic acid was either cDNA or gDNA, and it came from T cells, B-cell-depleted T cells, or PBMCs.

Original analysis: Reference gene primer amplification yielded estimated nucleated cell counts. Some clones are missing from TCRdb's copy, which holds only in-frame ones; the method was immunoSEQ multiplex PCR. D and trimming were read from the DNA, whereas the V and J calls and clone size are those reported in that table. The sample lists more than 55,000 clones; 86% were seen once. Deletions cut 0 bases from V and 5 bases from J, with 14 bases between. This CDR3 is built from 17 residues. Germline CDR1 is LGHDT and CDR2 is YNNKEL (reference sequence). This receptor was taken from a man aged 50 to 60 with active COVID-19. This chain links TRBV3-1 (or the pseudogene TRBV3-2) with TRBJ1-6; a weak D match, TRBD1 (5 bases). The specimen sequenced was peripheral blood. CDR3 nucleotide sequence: TGTGCCAGCAGCCAAGATTCGGCGGGGCTAGATAATTCACCCCTCCACTTT. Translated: CASSQDSAGLDNSPLHF.